These 12 T cell receptor beta chains originate from one sample sequenced in a study of T cell repertoires in cytomegalovirus infection. MiXCR, run by TCRdb on the reads, gives a single entry per CDR3 protein. The sample records almost 550,000 distinct CDR3 sequences, more than 15% being singletons. Source material: CD8+ T cells from PBMCs. Receptor source: a human donor in good health (CMV status not recorded). Some clones in this sample may be carry-over from other donors' samples.

This clonotype was seen more than once but under ten times. The chain has TRBV12-3 or TRBV12-4 and TRBJ1-1; 11 positions agree with TRBD1. V lost 8 bases to trimming and J lost 3 bases; unmatched junction nucleotides: 17. The CDR3 loop spans 18 amino acids. The chain's CDR3 is CASGYPGTGGNRDTEAFF. CDR3 nucleotide sequence: TGTGCCAGCGGGTACCCAGGGACAGGGGGAAATAGGGACACTGAAGCTTTCTTT.

Many counts were recorded for this clonotype. This chain links TRBV6-1 with TRBJ2-2; TRBD1 matches 8 bases. CDR3 length equals 15 residues. Germline V lookup: CDR1 MNHNS, CDR2 SASEGT. V was pared by 4 bases and J by 7 bases, with 8 bases of the junction left unmatched. CDR3 sequence: CASSGWTGFHGELFF. In nucleotides, the CDR3 is TGTGCCAGCAGTGGTTGGACAGGGTTTCACGGGGAGCTGTTTTTT.

This clonotype was seen repeatedly, ten times or more. The V gene is TRBV12-3 or TRBV12-4, the J gene TRBJ1-3; D is unclear. The CDR3 runs 15 residues. V lost 6 bases, J lost 0 bases, and 12 bases lay in between. The CDR3 sequence: CASRFLGSSGNTIYF. The CDR3 region has the DNA TGTGCCAGCAGGTTTTTGGGCTCCTCTGGAAACACCATATATTTT.

This clonotype was counted ten times or more. V usage is TRBV10-3 and J usage is TRBJ2-2; D uncertain. V was clipped by 7 bases and J by 0 bases, with 3 bases between them. This CDR3 comprises 12 residues. The germline V gene encodes CDR1 ENHRY and CDR2 SYGVKD. The CDR3 sequence: CAIKSNTGELFF. CDR3 in DNA: TGTGCCATCAAATCGAACACCGGGGAGCTGTTTTTT.

This clonotype was recorded many times. The chain links TRBV7-9 to TRBJ2-7; no firm D call. Germline V gives CDR1 SEHNR, CDR2 FQNEAQ (reference sequence). Trimming stripped 5 bases from V and 6 bases from J, with 11 bases between. The CDR3 covers 12 residues. This CDR3 is CASSLRSREQYF. The CDR3 region has the DNA TGTGCCAGCAGCCTACGATCTCGCGAGCAGTACTTC. Full variable domain (rest looked up from reference TRBV7-9 and TRBJ2-7): DTGVSQNPRHKITKRGQNVTFRCDPISEHNRLYWYRQTLGQGPEFLTYFQNEAQLEKSRLLSDRFSAERPKGSFSTLEIQRTEQGDSAMYLCASSLRSREQYFGPGTRLTVT.

Concerning this clonotype itself: A much larger clone lies a single base off, so this may be a read error. The chain couples TRBV19 to TRBJ2-7, with 7 positions matching TRBD1. V dropped 4 bases and J dropped 6; count of bases not matched to a gene: 15. The CDR3 is 16 amino acids. CDR1 and CDR2 (germline): LNHDA, SQIVND (reference sequence). The CDR3, as DNA: TGTGCCAGTAGTAAAGATCGGTCGACAGGGATGCGCGAGCAGTACTTC. It yields the protein CASSKDRSTGMREQYF.

J is TRBJ2-1 and V is TRBV27, with D perhaps being TRBD1 or TRBD2 (5 bases each). Trimming took 4 bases from V and 6 from J, leaving 10 bases between them. The CDR3 totals 13 residues. Germline CDR1 MNHEY, CDR2 SMNVEV (reference sequence). In DNA, the CDR3 is TGTGCCAGCAGTTGGGGACCTCTCAATGAGCAGTTCTTC. This translates into CASSWGPLNEQFF.

This chain links TRBV2 with TRBJ2-7, with 8 bases fitting TRBD1. The germline V gene has CDR1 SNHLY and CDR2 FYNNEI. This CDR3 is 12 amino acids long. The ends lost 8 bases at V and 2 bases at J; junction bases unmatched: 2. The CDR3 DNA reads as TGTGCCAGCGTGGACAGGGCCTACGAGCAGTACTTC. Translation gives CASVDRAYEQYF.

At least ten counts were recorded for this clonotype. The rearrangement uses TRBV11-2 and TRBJ2-2, with D perhaps matching TRBD1 or TRBD2 (6 bases each). This CDR3 has 18 residues. Trimming cost V 1 base and J 3 bases, with 18 bases left between them. The germline V gene has CDR1 SGHAT and CDR2 FQNNGV. The CDR3: CASSLGVLAGEDTGELFF. The CDR3 bases are TGTGCCAGCAGCTTAGGGGTGCTCGCAGGGGAGGACACCGGGGAGCTGTTTTTT. The whole variable domain, filled in from reference TRBV11-2 and TRBJ2-2, reads EAGVAQSPRYKIIEKRQSVAFWCNPISGHATLYWYQQILGQGPKLLIQFQNNGVVDDSQLPKDRFSAERLKGVDSTLKIQPAKLEDSAVYLCASSLGVLAGEDTGELFFGEGSRLTVL.

The chain carries TRBV15 and TRBJ1-3; D not certain. The CDR3 is made up of 14 amino acids. Germline CDR1 is LNHNV and CDR2 is YYDKDF (reference sequence). V dropped 4 bases and J dropped 3 bases, with 10 bases sitting between them. The CDR3 nucleotides are TGTGCCACCAGCACCGGGAGCTATGGAAACACCATATATTTT. Residues: CATSTGSYGNTIYF.

This clonotype appeared a few times. The genes are TRBV20-1 and TRBJ2-1, with 10 bases aligning to TRBD2. The V gene's germline CDR1 is DFQATT and CDR2 SNEGSKA (reference sequence). Trimming removed 5 bases from V and 2 bases from J; junction bases left unmatched: 0. The CDR3 spans 13 residues. CDR3 in amino acids: CSALAGAYNEQFF. The CDR3 region has the DNA TGCAGTGCTCTAGCGGGGGCCTACAATGAGCAGTTCTTC.

This clonotype was counted many times. This chain joins TRBV7-8 and TRBJ1-2; 8 nucleotides match TRBD1. Germline V CDR1 and CDR2: SGHVS, FQNEAQ. This CDR3 has 15 amino acids. Trimming cost V 4 bases and J 3 bases; bases outside gene matches: 7. The DNA for the CDR3 is TGTGCCAGCAGCTCTGGACAGGGCACGGACTATGGCTACACCTTC. Amino acids: CASSSGQGTDYGYTF.